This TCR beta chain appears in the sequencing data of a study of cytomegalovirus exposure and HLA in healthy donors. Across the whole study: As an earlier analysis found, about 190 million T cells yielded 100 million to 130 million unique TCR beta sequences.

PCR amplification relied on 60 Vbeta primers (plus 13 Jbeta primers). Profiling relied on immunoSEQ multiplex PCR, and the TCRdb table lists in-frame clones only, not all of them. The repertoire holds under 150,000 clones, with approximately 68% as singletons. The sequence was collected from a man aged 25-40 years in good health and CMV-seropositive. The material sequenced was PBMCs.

This CDR3 reads CASSNPARRVTYEQYF. The CDR3 bases are TGTGCCAGCAGCAATCCAGCCAGGCGGGTAACCTACGAGCAGTACTTC. The rearrangement links TRBV7-2 to TRBJ2-7, with a weak D call TRBD2 (5 bases). CDR1 and CDR2 (germline): SGHTA, FQGNSA. This CDR3 contains 16 residues. Trimming cost V 5 bases and J 2 bases, with 19 bases left between them. The full variable domain, with the rest looked up from reference TRBV7-2 and TRBJ2-7, is GAGVSQSPSNKVTEKGKDVELRCDPISGHTALYWYRQSLGQGLEFLIYFQGNSAPDKSGLPSDRFSAERTGGSVSTLTIQRTQQEDSAVYLCASSNPARRVTYEQYFGPGTRLTVT.